The next 19 T cell receptor beta chains were all read from a single sample in a study of CD8 T cells in ankylosing spondylitis. Via MiXCR, TCRdb re-called the 5' RACE reads, giving one row per CDR3 protein. The table includes 200,000 to 250,000 distinct CDR3 sequences, 25% to 30% detected once. Sequencing was carried out using blood, either unsorted or a sorted T cell fraction (not recorded which). The source of these receptors is a male donor with ankylosing spondylitis or in good health (not recorded which).

This clonotype has a handful of counts. The chain carries TRBV18 and TRBJ2-3; D possibly corresponds to TRBD2 (6 bases). This CDR3 is 13 amino acids long. Trimming left V 6 bases short and J 5 bases short, with 12 bases between. The germline gives CDR1 KGHSH, CDR2 LQKENI. The CDR3, as DNA: TGTGCCAGCTCGTACGGGAGTAGAGATACGCAGTATTTT. Translation: CASSYGSRDTQYF.

The chain has TRBV10-3 and TRBJ2-7; TRBD2 matches 8 bases. Germline-derived CDR1 and CDR2 are ENHRY and SYGVKD. This CDR3 spans 15 amino acids. Germline trimming cut 2 bases from V and 7 bases from J; bases unmatched to any gene: 10. The CDR3 loop reads CAISEASGGGREQYF. In DNA, the CDR3 is TGTGCCATCAGTGAGGCGTCGGGGGGGGGGAGAGAGCAGTACTTC.

This sequence joins TRBV20-1 and TRBJ2-7, with D maybe TRBD1 (6 bases). The germline CDR1 and CDR2 sequences are DFQATT and SNEGSKA (reference sequence). The CDR3 contains 15 residues. Trimming pared 0 bases from V and 5 bases from J, leaving 17 bases between. The CDR3 sequence is CSAREDSLTRNEQYF. CDR3 DNA: TGCAGTGCTAGAGAGGACAGTCTCACGAGAAACGAGCAGTACTTC.

This clonotype was found many times. This chain connects TRBV29-1 to TRBJ1-2; D is undetermined. Per the germline V gene, CDR1 is SQVTM and CDR2 is ANQGSEA. The CDR3 loop spans 9 amino acids. As DNA, the CDR3 is TGCAGTGTGGAAGATGGCTACACCTTC. This translates into CSVEDGYTF.

The chain uses TRBV6-5 and TRBJ2-7; D not resolved. This CDR3 contains 12 residues. The germline V and J ends were trimmed by 5 bases and 2 bases, with 7 bases remaining between them. The germline V gene encodes CDR1 MNHEY and CDR2 SVGAGI. This chain's CDR3 is CASSRDTYEQYF. In DNA form, the CDR3 reads TGTGCCAGCAGTCGAGATACCTACGAGCAGTACTTC.

This clonotype was counted many times. The V call is TRBV12-3 or TRBV12-4, the J call TRBJ2-7; TRBD2 aligns across 7 bases. Trimming at V came to 3 bases and at J to 0 bases, leaving 5 bases not matched to a gene. There are 15 residues in the CDR3. The DNA for the CDR3 is TGTGCCAGCAGTTTCGCCGGGACTAACTCCTACGAGCAGTACTTC. This encodes CASSFAGTNSYEQYF.

The CDR3 DNA reads TGTGCCAGCAGCCTCCGGACTAGCGGCAGCTACAATGAGCAGTTCTTC. Translated: CASSLRTSGSYNEQFF. V and J are TRBV3-1 and TRBJ2-1; 10 bases map to TRBD2. The CDR3 totals 16 residues. Germline CDR1 and CDR2: LGHDT and YNNKEL (reference sequence). The V segment lost 4 bases and the J segment 3 bases; nucleotides outside the gene matches: 6.

This clonotype was seen a handful of times. This chain links TRBV29-1 with TRBJ2-1; 16 bases are a match to TRBD2. CDR1 SQVTM and CDR2 ANQGSEA come from the germline V gene. CDR3 length equals 14 residues. V shed 7 bases and J 7 bases; nucleotides not matched to a gene: 4. The CDR3 spells CSAEGLAGGNEQFF. In DNA form, the CDR3 reads TGCAGCGCTGAGGGACTAGCGGGAGGGAATGAGCAGTTCTTC.

This clonotype appeared many times. The chain uses TRBV20-1 and TRBJ2-3, with D hard to call. This CDR3 comprises 16 residues. Germline V gives CDR1 DFQATT, CDR2 SNEGSKA (reference sequence). V was shortened by 0 bases and J by 0 bases, with 13 bases between the two germline ends. CDR3 region: CSARDLRAESTDTQYF. In DNA form, the CDR3 reads TGCAGTGCTAGAGATCTTCGGGCAGAAAGCACAGATACGCAGTATTTT.

In its sample, this clonotype was seen a few times. V and J are TRBV20-1 and TRBJ2-1, with 7 positions matching TRBD2. Germline CDR1 reads DFQATT; CDR2 reads SNEGSKA (reference sequence). After removal of 4 bases from V and 6 bases from J, the junction contained 9 bases not matched to a gene. The CDR3 is 14 amino acids. The CDR3, as DNA: TGCAGTGCTACCAAGCGGGACCCCCGCAATGAGCAGTTCTTC. This translates into CSATKRDPRNEQFF.

V gene TRBV2 combines with J gene TRBJ2-1; D is unclear. The CDR3 has 13 residues. V was clipped by 7 bases and J by 8 bases, with 15 bases between them. Per the germline V gene, CDR1 is SNHLY and CDR2 is FYNNEI. The CDR3 DNA is TGTGCCAGCAAGACCCTCTCCCCCCATGAGCAGTTCTTC. This codes for CASKTLSPHEQFF.

This clonotype was seen many times. The chain joins TRBV6-1 to TRBJ1-6; 11 nucleotides line up with TRBD1. V dropped 2 bases and J dropped 7; count of bases not matched to a gene: 4. CDR1 and CDR2 from the germline V gene are MNHNS and SASEGT. The CDR3 has 16 amino acids. This chain's CDR3 is CASSEIRTGGNSPLHF. CDR3 DNA: TGTGCCAGCAGTGAAATCCGGACAGGGGGCAATTCACCCCTCCACTTT.

This clonotype was recorded at least ten times. The gene calls are TRBV12-3 or TRBV12-4 and TRBJ2-1; D gene uncertain. V dropped 2 bases and J dropped 9 bases, with 14 bases sitting between them. This CDR3 contains 14 residues. CDR3 nucleotides: TGTGCCAGCAGTTTATCCTGGAGATCTGGTGAGCAGTTCTTC. Protein product: CASSLSWRSGEQFF.

This clonotype has ten or more counts. The chain combines TRBV20-1 with TRBJ1-1; D remains ambiguous. This CDR3 region has 15 residues. The V end lost 0 bases, the J end lost 1 base, and 12 bases lay between the germline ends. Germline V gives CDR1 DFQATT, CDR2 SNEGSKA (reference sequence). CDR3 in amino acids: CSARDQRGGNTEAFF. The DNA for the CDR3 is TGCAGTGCTAGAGATCAGCGGGGAGGGAACACTGAAGCTTTCTTT.

This clonotype has at least ten counts. The J gene is TRBJ2-7, the V gene TRBV6-1; 7 bases align to TRBD1. With 5 bases clipped from V and 4 bases from J, the junction kept 11 bases outside the gene matches. Germline values: CDR1 MNHNS, CDR2 SASEGT. The CDR3 runs to 15 residues. The CDR3 DNA is TGTGCCAGCAGTCTCAACAGGGGAAGGGGGTACGAGCAGTACTTC. This gives the protein CASSLNRGRGYEQYF.

CDR3: CSVVTSGSRNEQYF. The CDR3 DNA sequence: TGCAGCGTTGTTACTAGCGGGAGCAGGAACGAGCAGTACTTC. The rearrangement links TRBV29-1 to TRBJ2-7; 11 bases agree with TRBD2. Germline V gene lookup returns CDR1 SQVTM and CDR2 ANQGSEA. CDR3 length: 14 residues. After removal of 4 bases from V and 5 bases from J, the junction contained 7 bases not matched to a gene.

This clonotype was counted at least ten times. The J gene is TRBJ2-1, the V gene TRBV12-3 or TRBV12-4; D is undetermined. With 6 bases removed from V and 4 bases from J, the gap between germline ends came to 16 bases. The CDR3 spans 15 residues. The CDR3 region has the DNA TGTGCCAGCAGCCAGGACGTAGCCCTTTACAATGAGCAGTTCTTC. Amino acids: CASSQDVALYNEQFF.

The chain uses TRBV7-2 and TRBJ2-5; 7 bases line up with TRBD2. The germline gives CDR1 SGHTA, CDR2 FQGNSA. The CDR3 is 15 amino acids. Unmatched junction bases numbered 10, after V lost 7 bases and J lost 2 bases. CDR3 DNA: TGTGCCAGCACCCCAGGCGGGAGCGGACAAGAGACCCAGTACTTC. Amino acids: CASTPGGSGQETQYF.

V gene TRBV5-1 combines with J gene TRBJ2-1; 8 nucleotides match TRBD1. V gave up 0 bases and J gave up 4 bases; unmatched junction bases: 12. Germline V gene data show CDR1 as SGHRS and CDR2 as YFSETQ. CDR3 length: 18 residues. In nucleotides, the CDR3 is TGCGCCAGCAGCTTGGGCTGGAGTGGACAGGGTTTTTACAATGAGCAGTTCTTC. It translates to CASSLGWSGQGFYNEQFF. The variable domain in full, completed from reference TRBV5-1 and TRBJ2-1, reads KAGVTQTPRYLIKTRGQQVTLSCSPISGHRSVSWYQQTPGQGLQFLFEYFSETQRNKGNFPGRFSGRQFSNSRSEMNVSTLELGDSALYLCASSLGWSGQGFYNEQFFGPGTRLTVL.